Given below is one T cell receptor (beta chain) in context. It has no known antigen specificity. One base away there is no much larger clone; base qualities are not given. The data stem from a study of T-cell reconstitution after alpha-beta-depleted transplantation in children (dated by TCRdb to the mid-2010s). Describing the broader study: Using TCR repertoire profiling, the study quantitatively followed how T-cell immune reconstitution unfolded in children after TCRalphabeta/CD19-depleted allogeneic hematopoietic cell transplantation.

Taken with the paper, the label for treatment or condition translates to: allogeneic hematopoietic cell transplantation with graft depleted of TCRalphabeta T cells and CD19 B cells. The transplant recipients were children given TCRalphabeta/CD19-depleted allogeneic hematopoietic cell grafts. Library creation used PCR. The instrument was an Illumina HiSeq 2500. To normalize quantification of the TCRbeta repertoire, the TCR libraries were built with molecular barcoding that relied on unique molecular identifiers. Using fastp at Q25 and MiXCR, TCRdb reprocessed the public reads and kept productive beta chains. For every CDR3 protein sequence, its rows merge into one entry that carries the most common genes and DNA. The sample table lists 300,000 or so distinct CDR3 sequences, approximately 20% of them with a count of one. 9.5% to 13% of the sample goes to the ten largest clones. Study-wide findings and limitations: In some patients, high TCRbeta diversity at day 60 was attributed to recipient T cells and intrathymic progenitors that had survived conditioning. The frequencies of hyperexpanded clones fell over the following months, and after one year, T-cell counts and TCRbeta diversity were mostly attributed to newly produced T cells. The apparently early recovery of alphabetaT-cell counts about two months after transplant reportedly depended on only several hundred rapidly expanded clones that came from non-depleted graft cells.

The germline V gene yields MNHEY for CDR1 and SVGEGT for CDR2. The CDR3 sequence holds 21 residues, the cysteine and phenylalanine included. This entry keeps only the CDR3 DNA: 63 bases, framed from base 1. The V end gives up 6 bases and the J end 1 base, leaving 22 bases in the junction not matched to a gene. The chain couples TRBV6-2 or TRBV6-3 to TRBJ2-5; 11 bases in the middle match TRBD2. The TCR was taken from a male patient between 10 and 17 years old who had a stem cell transplant for acute lymphoblastic leukemia, so the T cells may come from the graft donor. The material was PBMCs, mostly from graft donor cells, obtained 180 days after TCRalphabeta/CD19-depleted stem cell transplant. The CDR3 here reads CASSPPGSLAGEGRPQETQYF. The nucleotide sequence reads as follows: TGTGCCAGCAGCCCCCCGGGCTCACTAGCGGGAGAGGGGCGGCCCCAAGAGACCCAGTACTTC.